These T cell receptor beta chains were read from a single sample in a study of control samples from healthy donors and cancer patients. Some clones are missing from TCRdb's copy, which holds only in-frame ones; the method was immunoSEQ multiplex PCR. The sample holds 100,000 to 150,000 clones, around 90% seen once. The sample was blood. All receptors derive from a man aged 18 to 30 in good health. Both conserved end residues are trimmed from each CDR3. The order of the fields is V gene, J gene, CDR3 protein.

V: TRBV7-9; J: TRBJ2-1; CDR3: ARLPLARTYNEQF
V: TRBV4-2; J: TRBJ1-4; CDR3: ASSQGGPPSEEKLF
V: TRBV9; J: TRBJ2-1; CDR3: ASSVGIGAGTGALNEQF
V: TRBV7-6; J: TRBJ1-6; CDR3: ASSQRTANSPLH
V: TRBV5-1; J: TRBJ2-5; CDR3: ASTRGGPSETQY
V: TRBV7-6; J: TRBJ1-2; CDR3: ASSLEGGLGYT
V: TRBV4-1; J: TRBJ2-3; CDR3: ASSQVAGETTDTQY
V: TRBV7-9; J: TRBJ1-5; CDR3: ASSQDSTYQPQH
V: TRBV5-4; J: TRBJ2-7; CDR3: ASSLDISLSYEQY
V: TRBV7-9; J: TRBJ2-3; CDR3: ASSFIGAPEGTDTQY
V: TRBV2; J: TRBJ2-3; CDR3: ASRRGAGASTDTQY
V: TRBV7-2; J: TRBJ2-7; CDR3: ASSYRGSYEQY
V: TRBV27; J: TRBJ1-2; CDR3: ASSRTPRGYYGYT
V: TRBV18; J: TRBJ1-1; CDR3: ASSPSGGGRNTEAF
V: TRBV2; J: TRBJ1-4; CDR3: GGMPPTNEKLF
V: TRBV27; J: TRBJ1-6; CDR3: ASSLFGQGNSPLH
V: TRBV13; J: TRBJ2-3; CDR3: ASSLFLERGGRTDTQY
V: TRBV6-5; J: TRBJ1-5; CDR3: ASRGWTGGNQPQH
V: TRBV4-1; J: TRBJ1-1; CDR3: ASSQTLNTEAF
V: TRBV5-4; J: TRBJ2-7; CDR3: ASSYDRAYEQY
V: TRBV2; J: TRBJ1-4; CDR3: ASSEFGTGNEKLF
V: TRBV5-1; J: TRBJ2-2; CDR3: ASSLGQGRISNTGELF
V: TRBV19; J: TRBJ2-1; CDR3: ASSIVGEDTRF
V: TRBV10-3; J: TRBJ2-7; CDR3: AISVGARSSYEQY
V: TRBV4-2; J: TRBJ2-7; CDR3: ASSQHSGGINEQY
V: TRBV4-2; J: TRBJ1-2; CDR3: ASSQGVDGYT
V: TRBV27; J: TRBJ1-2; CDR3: ASSGQGRWGSGSYGYT
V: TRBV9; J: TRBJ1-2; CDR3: ASSVAGGADGYT
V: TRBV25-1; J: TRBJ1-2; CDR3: ASSEMNLNYGYT
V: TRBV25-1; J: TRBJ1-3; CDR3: ASSIASSGNTIY
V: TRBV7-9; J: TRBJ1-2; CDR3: ASSSGTIYGYT
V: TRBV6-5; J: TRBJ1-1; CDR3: ASRGPGEAF
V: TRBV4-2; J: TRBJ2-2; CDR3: ASSQTRRGGELF
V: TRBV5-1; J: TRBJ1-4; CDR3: ASSPGTGLNEKLF
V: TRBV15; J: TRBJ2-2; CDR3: ATSRDQAGELF
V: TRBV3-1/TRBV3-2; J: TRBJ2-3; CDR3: ASSPPGQITDTQY
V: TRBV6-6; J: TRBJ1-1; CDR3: ASSGLRTEAF
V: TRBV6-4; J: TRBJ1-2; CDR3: ASREDRYSNYGYT
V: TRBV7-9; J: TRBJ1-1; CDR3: ASSLEQGLGAF
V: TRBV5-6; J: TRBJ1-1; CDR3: ASSIWDSQNTEAF
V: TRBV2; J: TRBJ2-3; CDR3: ASSERGSSTDTQY
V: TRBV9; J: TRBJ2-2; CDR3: ASSVAGDITGELF
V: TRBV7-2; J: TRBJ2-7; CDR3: ASSLDGTREKY
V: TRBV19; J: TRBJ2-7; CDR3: ASSMDRVNSEQY
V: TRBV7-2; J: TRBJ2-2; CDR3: ASSPDYTGELF
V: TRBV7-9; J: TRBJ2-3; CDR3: AIIGGAYTDTQY
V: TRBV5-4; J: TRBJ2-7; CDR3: ASSSKWSYEQY
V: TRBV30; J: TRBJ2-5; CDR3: AWTGGGAFQTQY
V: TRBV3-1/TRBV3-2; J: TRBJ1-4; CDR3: ASSQDRAREGEKLF
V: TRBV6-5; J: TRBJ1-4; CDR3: ASRGDEKLF
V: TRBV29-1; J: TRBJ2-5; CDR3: SVVGGD
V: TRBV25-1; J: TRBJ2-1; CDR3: ASSEARRRGAYNEQF
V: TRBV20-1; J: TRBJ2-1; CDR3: SASSSGDNEQF
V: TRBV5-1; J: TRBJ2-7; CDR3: ASSLGGQTWAYEQY
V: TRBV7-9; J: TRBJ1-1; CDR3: ASGPGGYSWNTEAF
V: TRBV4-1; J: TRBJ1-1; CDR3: ASSQSGYTEAF
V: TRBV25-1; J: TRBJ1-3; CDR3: ASQAGNTIY